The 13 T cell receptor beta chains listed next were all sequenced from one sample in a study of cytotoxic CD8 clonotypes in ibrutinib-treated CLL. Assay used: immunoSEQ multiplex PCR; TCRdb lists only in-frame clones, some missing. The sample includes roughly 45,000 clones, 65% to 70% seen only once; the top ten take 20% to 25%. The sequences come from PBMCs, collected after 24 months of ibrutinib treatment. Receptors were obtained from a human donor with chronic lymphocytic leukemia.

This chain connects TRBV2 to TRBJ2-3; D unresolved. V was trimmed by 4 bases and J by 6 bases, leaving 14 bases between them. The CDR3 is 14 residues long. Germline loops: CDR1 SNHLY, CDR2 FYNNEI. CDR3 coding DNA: TGTGCCAGCAGTGGTAACCTGAAGACGGATACGCAGTATTTT. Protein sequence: CASSGNLKTDTQYF.

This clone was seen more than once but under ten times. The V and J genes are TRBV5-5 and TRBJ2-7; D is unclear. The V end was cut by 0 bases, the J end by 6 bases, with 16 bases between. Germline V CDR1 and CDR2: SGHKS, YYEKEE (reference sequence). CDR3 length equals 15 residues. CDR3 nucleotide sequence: TGTGCCAGCAGCTTGGCCAAGGGCGGTTTAAGCGAGCAGTACTTC. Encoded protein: CASSLAKGGLSEQYF.

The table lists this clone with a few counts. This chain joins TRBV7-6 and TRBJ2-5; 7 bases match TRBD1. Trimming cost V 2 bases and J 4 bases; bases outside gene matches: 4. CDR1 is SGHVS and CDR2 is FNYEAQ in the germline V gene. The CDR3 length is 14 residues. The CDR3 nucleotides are TGTGCCAGCAGCTTAAGGGACAGCGGAGAGACCCAGTACTTC. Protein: CASSLRDSGETQYF.

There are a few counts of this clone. In nucleotides, the CDR3 is TGTGCCAGCGGACCAGACAGCGGAGGGGAAGCTTTCTTT. Translated, it gives CASGPDSGGEAFF. V is TRBV9 and J is TRBJ1-1; D is perhaps TRBD1 (5 bases). V was cut by 7 bases and J by 8 bases, with 18 bases left in between. Germline CDR1 is SGDLS and CDR2 is YYNGEE. This CDR3 is built from 13 residues.

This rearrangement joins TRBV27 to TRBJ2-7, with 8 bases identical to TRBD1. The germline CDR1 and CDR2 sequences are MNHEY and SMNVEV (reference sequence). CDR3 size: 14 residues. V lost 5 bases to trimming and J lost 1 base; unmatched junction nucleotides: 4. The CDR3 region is CASSPWTGSYEQYF. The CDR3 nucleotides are TGTGCCAGCAGTCCATGGACAGGGTCCTACGAGCAGTACTTC.

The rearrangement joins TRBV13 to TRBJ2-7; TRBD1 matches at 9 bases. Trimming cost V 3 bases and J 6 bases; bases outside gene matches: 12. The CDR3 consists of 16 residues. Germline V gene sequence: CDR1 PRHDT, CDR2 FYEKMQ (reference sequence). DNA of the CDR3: TGTGCCAGCAGCTTCCTAGGAGGACAGGGGAGGTTCGAGCAGTACTTC. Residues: CASSFLGGQGRFEQYF. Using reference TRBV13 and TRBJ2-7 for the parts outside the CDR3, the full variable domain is AAGVIQSPRHLIKEKRETATLKCYPIPRHDTVYWYQQGPGQDPQFLISFYEKMQSDKGSIPDRFSAQQFSDYHSELNMSSLELGDSALYFCASSFLGGQGRFEQYFGPGTRLTVT.

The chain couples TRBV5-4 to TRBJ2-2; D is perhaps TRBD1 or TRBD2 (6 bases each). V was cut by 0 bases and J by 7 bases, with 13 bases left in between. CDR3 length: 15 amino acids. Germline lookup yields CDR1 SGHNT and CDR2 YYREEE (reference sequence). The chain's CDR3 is CASSLERGRRGELFF. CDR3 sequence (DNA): TGTGCCAGCAGCTTGGAACGGGGGCGCCGCGGGGAGCTGTTTTTT.

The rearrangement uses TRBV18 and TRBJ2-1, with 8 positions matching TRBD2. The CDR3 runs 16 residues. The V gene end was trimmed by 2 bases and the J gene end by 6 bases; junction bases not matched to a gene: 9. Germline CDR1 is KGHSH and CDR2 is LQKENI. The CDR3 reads CASSPISGSIGNEQFF. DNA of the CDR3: TGTGCCAGCTCACCAATCAGCGGGAGTATAGGCAATGAGCAGTTCTTC.

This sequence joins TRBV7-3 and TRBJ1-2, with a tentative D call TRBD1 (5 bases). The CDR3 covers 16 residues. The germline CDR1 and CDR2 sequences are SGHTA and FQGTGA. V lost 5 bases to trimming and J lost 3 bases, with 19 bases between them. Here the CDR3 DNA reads TGTGCCAGCAGCGCCCTGGGAGGGGCGCGGGACTATGGCTACACCTTC. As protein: CASSALGGARDYGYTF. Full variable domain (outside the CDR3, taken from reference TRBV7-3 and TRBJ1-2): GAGVSQTPSNKVTEKGKYVELRCDPISGHTALYWYRQSLGQGPEFLIYFQGTGAADDSGLPNDRFFAVRPEGSVSTLKIQRTERGDSAVYLCASSALGGARDYGYTFGSGTRLTVV.

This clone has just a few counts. The CDR3 DNA reads TGCAGCGTCCCCAGACAGGGGGGGACCTACAATGAGCAGTTCTTC. This codes for CSVPRQGGTYNEQFF. V gene TRBV29-1 combines with J gene TRBJ2-1, with 9 nucleotides matching TRBD1. V gave up 6 bases and J gave up 2 bases; unmatched junction bases: 8. Looked up from germline, CDR1 is SQVTM and CDR2 is ANQGSEA. CDR3 size: 15 residues.

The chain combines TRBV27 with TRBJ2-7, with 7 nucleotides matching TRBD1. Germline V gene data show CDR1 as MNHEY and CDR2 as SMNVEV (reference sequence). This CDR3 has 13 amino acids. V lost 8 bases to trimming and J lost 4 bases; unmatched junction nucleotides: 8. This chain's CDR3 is CASSRGIGYEQYF. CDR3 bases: TGTGCCAGCTCCAGGGGGATAGGATACGAGCAGTACTTC.

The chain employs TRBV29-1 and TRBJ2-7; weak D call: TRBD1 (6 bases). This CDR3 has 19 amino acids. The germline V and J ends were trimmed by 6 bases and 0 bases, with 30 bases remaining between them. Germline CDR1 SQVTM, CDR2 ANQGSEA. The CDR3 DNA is TGCAGCGTCGAACCCTCTGTATCCCCGGCAGGGGACCGCTCCTACGAGCAGTACTTC. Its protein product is CSVEPSVSPAGDRSYEQYF.

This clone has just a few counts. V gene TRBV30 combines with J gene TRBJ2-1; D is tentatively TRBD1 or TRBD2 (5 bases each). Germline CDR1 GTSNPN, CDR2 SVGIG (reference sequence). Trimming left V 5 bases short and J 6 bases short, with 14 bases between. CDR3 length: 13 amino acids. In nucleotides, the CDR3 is TGTGCCTGGCACCGGGACCGCCCCAATGAGCAGTTCTTC. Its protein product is CAWHRDRPNEQFF.